The 14 T cell receptor beta chains below come from one sample, sequenced in a study of cytomegalovirus exposure and HLA in healthy donors. Using immunoSEQ multiplex PCR, the repertoire was profiled, and TCRdb retains in-frame clones only, with some absent. The table lists a few hundred thousand clones, 80% to 95% of them singletons, with just over 3% in the top ten. Sequencing was performed on PBMCs. These receptors were obtained from a woman between 25 and 40 years old in good health and CMV-seronegative.

The chain combines TRBV9 with TRBJ1-2; no definite D call. Germline CDR1 reads SGDLS; CDR2 reads YYNGEE. The CDR3 consists of 12 residues. The germline V and J ends were trimmed by 5 bases and 3 bases, with 8 bases remaining between them. This chain's CDR3 is CASRGADYGYTF. As DNA, the CDR3 is TGTGCCAGCAGGGGCGCGGACTATGGCTACACCTTC.

The V and J genes are TRBV13 and TRBJ2-1, with no clear D. The CDR3 spans 13 residues. CDR1 is PRHDT, CDR2 FYEKMQ, per germline (reference sequence). Trimming removed 7 bases at V and 5 bases at J, with 12 bases between. The CDR3 sequence: CASIRGEHNEQFF. CDR3 coding DNA: TGTGCCAGCATCCGCGGAGAACACAATGAGCAGTTCTTC.

The rearrangement joins TRBV10-3 to TRBJ2-7; D might be TRBD2 (6 bases). There are 13 residues in the CDR3. With 7 bases removed from V and 4 bases from J, the gap between germline ends came to 14 bases. Germline CDR1 reads ENHRY; CDR2 reads SYGVKD. The CDR3 is CAIMISGEYEQYF. The CDR3 region has the DNA TGTGCCATCATGATTTCGGGAGAGTACGAGCAGTACTTC.

This chain connects TRBV28 to TRBJ2-1, with D possibly matching TRBD1 (6 bases). CDR3 length: 15 residues. The V gene's germline CDR1 is MDHEN and CDR2 SYDVKM. V gave up 5 bases and J gave up 2 bases, with 13 bases separating them. The CDR3 region has the DNA TGTGCCAGCAGTGACGCCGGGACAACCTACAATGAGCAGTTCTTC. This encodes CASSDAGTTYNEQFF.

Here the CDR3 DNA reads TGTGCCAGCAGCCTAGGACAGGGCCAAGAGACCCAGTACTTC. It translates to CASSLGQGQETQYF. The V call is TRBV5-6, the J call TRBJ2-5; 8 positions agree with TRBD1. V dropped 4 bases and J dropped 1; count of bases not matched to a gene: 3. Germline CDR1 reads SGHDT; CDR2 reads YYEEEE. This CDR3 region has 14 residues.

This clone turned up a few times. This sequence joins TRBV7-3 and TRBJ2-2; D may match TRBD1 or TRBD2 (5 bases each). Trimming took 2 bases from V and 3 from J, leaving 16 bases between them. CDR1 is SGHTA and CDR2 is FQGTGA in the germline V gene. There are 17 residues in the CDR3. This chain's CDR3 is CASSLFGAGPDTGELFF. Written as DNA, the CDR3 is TGTGCCAGCAGCTTATTCGGGGCAGGGCCCGACACCGGGGAGCTGTTTTTT. Using reference TRBV7-3 and TRBJ2-2 for the parts outside the CDR3, the full variable domain is GAGVSQTPSNKVTEKGKYVELRCDPISGHTALYWYRQSLGQGPEFLIYFQGTGAADDSGLPNDRFFAVRPEGSVSTLKIQRTERGDSAVYLCASSLFGAGPDTGELFFGEGSRLTVL.

This clone has only one observation. The V gene is TRBV15, the J gene TRBJ2-5; unclear D gene. Germline assignment: CDR1 LNHNV and CDR2 YYDKDF (reference sequence). This CDR3 region has 12 residues. The ends were cut back, 5 bases at V and 5 bases at J, with 9 bases in the middle. CDR3 DNA: TGTGCCACCAGCCCACATGGGGAGACCCAGTACTTC. Its translation is CATSPHGETQYF.

The count of this clone is one. V is TRBV7-2 and J is TRBJ2-7, with TRBD1 matching 9 bases. The ends lost 0 bases at V and 3 bases at J; junction bases unmatched: 9. The CDR3 consists of 17 residues. The germline CDR1 and CDR2 sequences are SGHTA and FQGNSA. CDR3 in amino acids: CASSLARGQGEVYEQYF. The DNA for the CDR3 is TGTGCCAGCAGCTTAGCGAGGGGACAGGGCGAAGTCTACGAGCAGTACTTC.

This chain joins TRBV7-3 and TRBJ2-6, with D tentatively TRBD1 (6 bases). CDR1 is SGHTA and CDR2 is FQGTGA in the germline V gene. The CDR3 is 16 residues long. V was cut by 1 base and J by 0 bases, with 7 bases left in between. In DNA, the CDR3 is TGTGCCAGCAGCTTAAAAGGGGGCTCTGGGGCCAACGTCCTGACTTTC. It is translated as CASSLKGGSGANVLTF.

The gene calls are TRBV7-9 and TRBJ1-2; D might be TRBD1 (5 bases). Germline lookup yields CDR1 SEHNR and CDR2 FQNEAQ (reference sequence). Trimming stripped 1 base from V and 6 bases from J, with 9 bases between. The CDR3 extends over 13 amino acids. CDR3 loop: CASSLGQGHGYTF. The CDR3 DNA reads TGTGCCAGCAGCTTAGGGCAGGGTCATGGCTACACCTTC. The full variable domain, with the rest looked up from reference TRBV7-9 and TRBJ1-2, is DTGVSQNPRHKITKRGQNVTFRCDPISEHNRLYWYRQTLGQGPEFLTYFQNEAQLEKSRLLSDRFSAERPKGSFSTLEIQRTEQGDSAMYLCASSLGQGHGYTFGSGTRLTVV.

For the CDR3, the DNA is TGTGCCAGCTCACAGGGACAAGATACGCAGTATTTT. It yields the protein CASSQGQDTQYF. This chain connects TRBV11-3 to TRBJ2-3, with a possible D match to TRBD1 (6 bases). Looked up from germline, CDR1 is SGHNT and CDR2 is YENEEA. This CDR3 comprises 12 residues. The V gene lost 8 bases and the J gene lost 5 bases, with 11 bases spanning the gap.

The J gene is TRBJ1-1, the V gene TRBV18; TRBD1 matches 7 bases. The V and J ends lost 4 bases and 2 bases, in that order; junction bases with no gene match: 4. CDR1 KGHSH and CDR2 LQKENI come from the germline V gene. The CDR3 has 14 amino acids. The CDR3 spells CASSLGQPNTEAFF. CDR3 in DNA: TGTGCCAGCTCACTGGGACAGCCCAACACTGAAGCTTTCTTT.

The chain has TRBV28 and TRBJ2-3, with 13 bases matching TRBD2. CDR1 and CDR2 (germline): MDHEN, SYDVKM. The CDR3 has 15 residues. The V and J ends lost 6 bases and 14 bases, in that order; junction bases with no gene match: 14. CDR3 sequence reads: CASSQGLAGEYGGYF. The CDR3 nucleotides read TGTGCCAGCAGCCAAGGACTAGCGGGAGAGTACGGGGGGTATTTT.

This chain uses TRBV29-1 with TRBJ2-3; 7 bases fit TRBD1. With V trimmed by 7 bases and J by 3 bases, 10 bases remained unmatched. Germline loops: CDR1 SQVTM, CDR2 ANQGSEA. This CDR3 is built from 14 residues. CDR3 sequence: CSAPLTGTTDTQYF. The CDR3 DNA follows: TGCAGCGCCCCCTTGACAGGGACGACAGATACGCAGTATTTT.